This T cell receptor (beta chain) was obtained from a study of T-cell memory formation after mild COVID-19. Study observations and caveats: Most CD4+ clones that shrank were in CM and EM, while CD8+ ones turned up in EMRA. CD4+ bias marked clones expanding day 15 to 37, unlike balanced contracting clones.

Of note for this clonotype: Antigen unknown.

Constant-segment primers served in 5'RACE that generated TCR alpha and TCR beta cDNA libraries bearing sample barcodes and UMIs. From the 5' RACE reads, TCRdb called clonotypes with MiXCR, one entry per CDR3 protein. Of approximately 260,000 distinct CDR3 sequences listed, 15% to 20% are singletons. With 5 bases clipped from V and 14 bases from J, the junction kept 6 bases outside the gene matches. This CDR3 spans 12 amino acids. The germline V gene has CDR1 SEHNR and CDR2 FQNEAQ (reference sequence). Specimen: PBMCs or a T cell subset sorted from them (not recorded which). The source is a man aged 18 to 30 who had mild COVID-19 (a few samples of this study predate the infection). Cell type and time point are not known. This rearrangement joins TRBV7-9 to TRBJ1-6; 7 bases line up with TRBD1. In nucleotides, the CDR3 is TGTGCCAGCAGCCAACGACAGGGTTCCCTCCACTTT. Its protein product is CASSQRQGSLHF.